This T cell receptor beta chain is from a study of blood T cell repertoires in COVID-19. The overall study: PBMCs, B-cell-depleted T cells, or T cells provided the cDNA or gDNA that made up the material.

Original handling: Amplification of reference gene primers was used by the study to estimate nucleated cell counts. Sequencing used immunoSEQ multiplex PCR; TCRdb keeps in-frame clones, though not all of them. The DNA gave D and trimming, while V, J and clone size come from that table. The sample lists a few hundred thousand clones; around 85% were seen once. CDR1 is LGHDT, CDR2 YNNKEL, per germline (reference sequence). The J segment lost 7 bases and the V segment lost 4 bases, leaving 15 bases of the junction unmatched. The CDR3 has 16 residues. The sample taken for sequencing was PBMCs or T cells enriched from blood (not recorded which). The chain couples TRBV3-1 (or the pseudogene TRBV3-2) to TRBJ2-7; 8 nucleotides match TRBD2. The source of this sequence is a woman aged 50 to 60 in a cohort exposed to, infected with or recovered from COVID-19 (not recorded which). This CDR3 reads CASSPPGLARGWEQYF. The CDR3 coding sequence is TGTGCCAGCAGCCCCCCCGGACTAGCCCGGGGGTGGGAGCAGTACTTC.